This T cell receptor (beta chain) is drawn from a study of CD8 T cells in ankylosing spondylitis. Whole-study findings and limits: According to the report, clones linked to the disease were significantly enriched in matched synovial fluid samples taken from ankylosing spondylitis patients. One TCR beta motif, made up of seven to nine highly homologous variants, appeared characteristic of ankylosing spondylitis blood.

TCRdb ran MiXCR on the 5' RACE reads and lists one entry per CDR3 protein. In the table there are about 140,000 distinct CDR3 sequences, about 32% of which are singletons. This clonotype was recorded a few times. Its antigen is not identified. The CDR3 consists of 12 residues. V was shortened by 5 bases and J by 11 bases, with 15 bases between the two germline ends. The rearrangement joins TRBV12-3 or TRBV12-4 to TRBJ1-1; possibly TRBD1 for D (5 bases). This TCR derives from a male donor with ankylosing spondylitis. Sequenced input: synovial fluid, either unsorted or a sorted T cell fraction (not recorded which). The DNA of the CDR3 is TGTGCCAGCAGTGGGACCGCCGTTGGGGCTTTCTTT. Protein product: CASSGTAVGAFF.